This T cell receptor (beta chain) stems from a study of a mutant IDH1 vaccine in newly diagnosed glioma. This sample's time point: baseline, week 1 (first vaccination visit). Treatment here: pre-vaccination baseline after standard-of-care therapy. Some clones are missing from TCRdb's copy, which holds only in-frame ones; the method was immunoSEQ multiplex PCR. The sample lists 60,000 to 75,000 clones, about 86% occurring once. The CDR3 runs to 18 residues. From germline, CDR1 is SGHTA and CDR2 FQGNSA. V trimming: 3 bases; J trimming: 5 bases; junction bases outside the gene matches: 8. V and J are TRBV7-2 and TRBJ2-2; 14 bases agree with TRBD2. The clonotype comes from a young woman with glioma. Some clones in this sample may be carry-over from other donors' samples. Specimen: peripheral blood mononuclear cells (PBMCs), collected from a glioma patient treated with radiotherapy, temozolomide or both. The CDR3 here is CASSFRLAGGPRTGELFF. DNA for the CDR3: TGTGCCAGCAGCTTTAGACTAGCGGGGGGGCCGAGAACCGGGGAGCTGTTTTTT.